Following are 17 T cell receptor beta chains from one sample sequenced in a study of blood T cell repertoires in COVID-19. Produced via immunoSEQ multiplex PCR; TCRdb's table is partial and in-frame only. The sample lists 250,000 to 300,000 clones, approximately 85% occurring once. Sequencing was done on a sample of PBMCs or T cells enriched from blood (not recorded which). These receptors came from a woman in her fifties or sixties who had recovered from COVID-19.

This clone was observed a single time. This sequence joins TRBV29-1 and TRBJ1-2, with 10 bases fitting TRBD1. CDR3 length equals 11 residues. Trimming took 6 bases from V and 5 from J; bases not matched to a gene: 0. Germline V gene sequence: CDR1 SQVTM, CDR2 ANQGSEA. The CDR3, as DNA: TGCAGCGTGGACAGGGGGTATGGCTACACCTTC. The encoded protein is CSVDRGYGYTF.

V is TRBV9 and J is TRBJ2-7, with 8 bases fitting TRBD1. V was clipped by 0 bases and J by 3 bases; unmatched bases: 5. Germline V CDR1 and CDR2: SGDLS, YYNGEE. This CDR3 is 15 amino acids long. CDR3 region: CASSVAQGAYYEQYF. The CDR3 DNA follows: TGTGCCAGCAGCGTAGCCCAGGGGGCTTACTACGAGCAGTACTTC.

This chain connects TRBV6-5 to TRBJ2-5; a possible D gene is TRBD1 (6 bases). The V gene's germline CDR1 is MNHEY and CDR2 SVGAGI. This CDR3 is 13 amino acids long. Trimming took off 5 bases at V and 3 bases at J, with 10 bases between the two ends. CDR3 protein: CASSRHREETQYF. The DNA of the CDR3 is TGTGCCAGCAGTAGACACAGGGAAGAGACCCAGTACTTC.

The CDR3: CASRLAAYNEQFF. In nucleotides, the CDR3 is TGTGCCAGTCGACTAGCGGCCTACAATGAGCAGTTCTTC. The V and J genes are TRBV28 and TRBJ2-1, with TRBD2 matching over 9 bases. The V segment lost 9 bases and the J segment 2 bases; nucleotides outside the gene matches: 2. The CDR3 runs to 13 residues. Germline values: CDR1 MDHEN, CDR2 SYDVKM.

V is TRBV28 and J is TRBJ1-5; D might be TRBD1 (6 bases). This CDR3 contains 17 residues. The germline CDR1 and CDR2 sequences are MDHEN and SYDVKM. Trimming took off 6 bases at V and 0 bases at J, with 18 bases between the two ends. DNA for the CDR3: TGTGCCAGCAGCCCTGCCGGACAGACATATAGCAATCAGCCCCAGCATTTT. This sequence encodes CASSPAGQTYSNQPQHF.

V usage is TRBV5-4 and J usage is TRBJ2-4; D perhaps matches TRBD1 (5 bases). The CDR3 runs 13 residues. Looked up from germline, CDR1 is SGHNT and CDR2 is YYREEE (reference sequence). V was shortened by 4 bases and J by 6 bases, with 11 bases between the two germline ends. The DNA for the CDR3 is TGTGCCAGCAGCCCTGCGCAGGGAAACATTCAGTACTTC. Translating gives CASSPAQGNIQYF.

The chain carries TRBV20-1 and TRBJ2-7, with a weak D call TRBD1 (5 bases). This CDR3 spans 11 amino acids. Looked up from germline, CDR1 is DFQATT and CDR2 is SNEGSKA (reference sequence). The V end lost 7 bases, the J end lost 3 bases, and 10 bases lay between the germline ends. CDR3 sequence: CSGGHYYEQYF. In DNA, the CDR3 is TGCAGTGGTGGACACTACTACGAGCAGTACTTC.

The chain joins TRBV11-2 to TRBJ2-7; a weak D match, TRBD1 (5 bases). In germline, CDR1 is SGHAT, CDR2 FQNNGV. The CDR3 runs to 14 residues. The V gene lost 1 base and the J gene lost 7 bases, with 14 bases spanning the gap. CDR3 in DNA: TGTGCCAGCAGCTTAGTGCAGGGTAAAGGGGAGCAGTACTTC. It yields the protein CASSLVQGKGEQYF.

This clone appeared a few times. This sequence joins TRBV5-4 and TRBJ2-2, with 9 bases identical to TRBD2. Germline trimming cut 0 bases from V and 10 bases from J; bases unmatched to any gene: 1. The CDR3 totals 13 residues. The germline gives CDR1 SGHNT, CDR2 YYREEE (reference sequence). The CDR3 region has the DNA TGTGCCAGCAGCTTGGGACTAGCGGCGGAGCTGTTTTTT. Its protein product is CASSLGLAAELFF.

The rearrangement links TRBV5-1 to TRBJ1-1, with a tentative D call TRBD1 (5 bases). Germline V gene data show CDR1 as SGHRS and CDR2 as YFSETQ. V was clipped by 2 bases and J by 0 bases, with 8 bases between them. The length of the CDR3 is 14 residues. This chain's CDR3 is CASSFRGLNTEAFF. The CDR3 bases are TGCGCCAGCAGCTTTCGGGGGTTGAACACTGAAGCTTTCTTT.

The chain combines TRBV11-1 with TRBJ1-2; TRBD1 might be the D (6 bases). The CDR3 consists of 16 residues. Per germline, CDR1 SGHAT and CDR2 FQDESV (reference sequence). V lost 3 bases and J 3 bases, leaving 17 bases between the germline ends. For the CDR3, the DNA is TGTGCCAGCAGCTTCGCACCAGACAGGATCCACTATGGCTACACCTTC. Protein sequence: CASSFAPDRIHYGYTF.

The chain is built from TRBV7-3 and TRBJ2-5; 8 nucleotides agree with TRBD2. This CDR3 spans 14 amino acids. The V segment lost 4 bases and the J segment 5 bases; nucleotides outside the gene matches: 6. The V gene's germline CDR1 is SGHTA and CDR2 FQGTGA. CDR3 bases: TGTGCCAGCAGCTATAGTGCTAGCGGGGAGACCCAGTACTTC. It yields the protein CASSYSASGETQYF.

The rearrangement links TRBV9 to TRBJ2-2, with a weak D call TRBD2 (5 bases). There are 15 residues in the CDR3. The germline V gene has CDR1 SGDLS and CDR2 YYNGEE. The V end lost 0 bases, the J end lost 3 bases, and 9 bases lay between the germline ends. The CDR3 protein is CASSVGLTDTGELFF. CDR3 nucleotides: TGTGCCAGCAGCGTAGGACTAACCGACACCGGGGAGCTGTTTTTT.

This rearrangement joins TRBV21-1 to TRBJ2-5; the table calls TRBD2, which could not be checked here. TRBV21-1 is given as a pseudogene. The CDR3 length is 23 residues. DNA for the CDR3: TGTGCCAGCAGCATGGGCCCTTGGCCCTCGACGCCCGACCTACGGGACTCTCAAGAGACCCAGTACTTC. Translating it yields CASSMGPWPSTPDLRDSQETQYF.

This chain links TRBV9 with TRBJ1-2; no firm D call. This CDR3 contains 12 residues. Trimming stripped 0 bases from V and 5 bases from J, with 5 bases between. Per the germline V gene, CDR1 is SGDLS and CDR2 is YYNGEE. The CDR3 region is CASSVGPYGYTF. In nucleotides, the CDR3 is TGTGCCAGCAGCGTAGGGCCGTATGGCTACACCTTC.

Turning to this clone: Sequence at one end of the junction differs from germline and may be a read error. V usage is TRBV27 and J usage is TRBJ2-1; TRBD2 matches 8 bases. There are 15 residues in the CDR3. CDR1 is MNHEY, CDR2 SMNVEV, per germline (reference sequence). The CDR3 here is CASSFRTSSFNEQFF. CDR3 DNA sequence: TGTGCCAGCAGTTTTAGGACTAGCTCCTTCAATGAGCAGTTCTTC.

This sequence joins TRBV11-2 and TRBJ2-1; 9 bases line up with TRBD2. V lost 2 bases, J lost 4 bases, and 3 bases stayed unmatched. This CDR3 contains 15 residues. Per the germline V gene, CDR1 is SGHAT and CDR2 is FQNNGV. The CDR3 sequence is CASSLPGLAYNEQFF. DNA of the CDR3: TGTGCCAGCAGCTTACCGGGACTAGCTTACAATGAGCAGTTCTTC.